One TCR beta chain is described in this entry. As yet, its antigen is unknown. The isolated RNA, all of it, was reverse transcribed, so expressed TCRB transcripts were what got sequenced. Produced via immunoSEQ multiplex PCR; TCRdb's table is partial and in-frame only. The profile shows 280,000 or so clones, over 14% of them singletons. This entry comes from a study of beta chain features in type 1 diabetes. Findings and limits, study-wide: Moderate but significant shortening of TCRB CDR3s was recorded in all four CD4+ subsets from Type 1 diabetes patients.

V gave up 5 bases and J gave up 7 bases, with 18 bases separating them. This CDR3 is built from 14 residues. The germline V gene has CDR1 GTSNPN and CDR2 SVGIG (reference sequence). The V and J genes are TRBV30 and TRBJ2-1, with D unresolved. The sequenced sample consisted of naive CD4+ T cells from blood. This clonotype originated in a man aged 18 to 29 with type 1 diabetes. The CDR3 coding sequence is TGTGCCTGGTCCAGGTCCGGCCGCTTTAATGAGCAGTTCTTC. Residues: CAWSRSGRFNEQFF.